This entry lists 32 T cell receptor beta chains sequenced from one sample in a study of T-cell memory formation after mild COVID-19. TCRdb used MiXCR to reprocess the 5' RACE reads, holding one entry per CDR3 protein. The sample lists around 440,000 distinct CDR3 sequences; 15% to 20% were seen once. The sample taken for sequencing was PBMCs or a T cell subset sorted from them (not recorded which). The receptors stem from an adult woman who had mild COVID-19 (a few samples of this study predate the infection). Cell type and time point are not known.

This clonotype was detected ten times or more. This chain connects TRBV12-3 or TRBV12-4 to TRBJ1-2; 7 nucleotides match TRBD1. J gave up 1 base and V 6 bases, and 8 bases lay outside the gene matches. The CDR3 consists of 15 residues. The CDR3 sequence is CASRTSGGGNYGYTF. CDR3 nucleotides: TGTGCCAGCAGGACGTCAGGGGGTGGTAACTATGGCTACACCTTC.

This clonotype has a handful of counts. The CDR3 spells CSVAGRDGYTF. The CDR3 nucleotides read TGCAGCGTGGCCGGGAGAGATGGCTACACCTTC. The chain recombines TRBV29-1 with TRBJ1-2, with unresolved D. V was cut by 6 bases and J by 6 bases, with 11 bases left in between. The germline CDR1 and CDR2 sequences are SQVTM and ANQGSEA. The CDR3 length is 11 residues. Full variable domain (rest looked up from reference TRBV29-1 and TRBJ1-2): SAVISQKPSRDICQRGTSLTIQCQVDSQVTMMFWYRQQPGQSLTLIATANQGSEATYESGFVIDKFPISRPNLTFSTLTVSNMSPEDSSIYLCSVAGRDGYTFGSGTRLTVV.

This clonotype appeared a single time. This rearrangement joins TRBV5-1 to TRBJ2-1, with D hard to call. Germline V CDR1 and CDR2: SGHRS, YFSETQ. This CDR3 region has 19 residues. The ends were cut back, 2 bases at V and 5 bases at J, with 26 bases in the middle. The CDR3 nucleotides are TGCGCCAGCAGCTTAAGGGTGAAGTTTTCCGACGACGGCAACAATGAGCAGTTCTTC. This codes for CASSLRVKFSDDGNNEQFF.

About this clonotype itself: One end of the junction does not line up with germline, which may come from a read error. The chain employs TRBV25-1 and TRBJ2-1; D could derive from TRBD1 or TRBD2 (5 bases each). Looked up from germline, CDR1 is MGHDK and CDR2 is SYGVNS. The CDR3 contains 12 residues. The CDR3 loop reads CASSGTGTPPSF. CDR3 DNA sequence: TGTGCCAGCAGTGGCACCGGGACCCCCCCCAGTTTC.

This clonotype showed up just a few times. The rearrangement joins TRBV28 to TRBJ1-5; D is ambiguous. The V end was cut by 6 bases, the J end by 2 bases, with 14 bases between. Germline V CDR1 and CDR2: MDHEN, SYDVKM. The CDR3 is made up of 15 amino acids. The CDR3 nucleotides are TGTGCCAGCAGAACAAGGTCCGGGGGCAATCAGCCCCAGCATTTT. Protein sequence: CASRTRSGGNQPQHF. The whole variable domain, remainder taken from reference TRBV28 and TRBJ1-5, is DVKVTQSSRYLVKRTGEKVFLECVQDMDHENMFWYRQDPGLGLRLIYFSYDVKMKEKGDIPEGYSVSREKKERFSLILESASTNQTSMYLCASRTRSGGNQPQHFGDGTRLSIL.

In this sample, this clonotype turned up a few times. The rearrangement joins TRBV7-9 to TRBJ2-3, with 7 bases that match TRBD2. With 3 bases clipped from V and 6 bases from J, the junction kept 12 bases outside the gene matches. Germline lookup yields CDR1 SEHNR and CDR2 FQNEAQ (reference sequence). CDR3 length: 16 residues. This CDR3 reads CASSLGLAALQDTQYF. CDR3 sequence (DNA): TGTGCCAGCAGCTTGGGGCTAGCGGCTTTGCAGGATACGCAGTATTTT.

This clonotype has more than one count but fewer than ten. J is TRBJ2-3 and V is TRBV5-1; weak D call: TRBD1 (5 bases). This CDR3 has 14 amino acids. Germline CDR1 SGHRS, CDR2 YFSETQ. The ends were cut back, 3 bases at V and 5 bases at J, with 13 bases in the middle. The chain's CDR3 is CASSSPSQGDTQYF. The CDR3 region has the DNA TGCGCCAGCAGCTCCCCTTCGCAGGGAGATACGCAGTATTTT.

The J gene is TRBJ2-3, the V gene TRBV6-6; no definite D call. The CDR3 sequence is 16 residues long. V dropped 5 bases and J dropped 2 bases, with 17 bases sitting between them. The germline V gene encodes CDR1 MNHNY and CDR2 SVGAGI (reference sequence). The chain's CDR3 is CASSLLAVVDTDTQYF. CDR3 in DNA: TGTGCCAGCAGTCTCTTAGCAGTAGTGGACACAGATACGCAGTATTTT.

This clonotype was found a few times. The genes are TRBV12-3 or TRBV12-4 and TRBJ1-1, with D possibly matching TRBD1 (6 bases). The CDR3 is made up of 15 amino acids. Trimming left V 3 bases short and J 0 bases short, with 11 bases between. The CDR3: CASSLIDRLNTEAFF. In nucleotides, the CDR3 is TGTGCCAGCAGTTTGATCGACAGGTTGAACACTGAAGCTTTCTTT.

V and J are TRBV7-2 and TRBJ2-1, with a possible D match to TRBD2 (6 bases). This CDR3 region has 14 residues. V lost 2 bases, J lost 7 bases, and 12 bases lay in between. The germline V gene has CDR1 SGHTA and CDR2 FQGNSA. The CDR3 loop is CASSLSGVWNEQFF. The CDR3 region has the DNA TGTGCCAGCAGCTTATCGGGAGTCTGGAATGAGCAGTTCTTC.

As regards this clonotype: This sequence may be a read error, since a much larger clone differs from it by one base. The chain recombines TRBV6-5 with TRBJ2-7, with 13 bases identical to TRBD2. This CDR3 is built from 17 residues. CDR1 is MNHEY and CDR2 is SVGAGI in the germline V gene. V shed 5 bases, J shed 6 bases, and the junction held 13 bases outside the gene matches. The CDR3 reads CASSKPGLAGRMSEQYF. CDR3 coding DNA: TGTGCCAGCAGTAAACCGGGACTAGCGGGGCGGATGTCCGAGCAGTACTTC.

The rearrangement links TRBV7-2 to TRBJ2-5; 8 nucleotides align to TRBD2. The CDR3 consists of 14 residues. The V gene's germline CDR1 is SGHTA and CDR2 FQGNSA. V lost 3 bases and J lost 4; bases outside the gene matches: 4. The CDR3 DNA follows: TGTGCCAGCAGCTTCGCGGGACTAGGAGAGACCCAGTACTTC. Translation: CASSFAGLGETQYF.

The V and J genes are TRBV7-6 and TRBJ2-1; D not resolved. Germline loops: CDR1 SGHVS, CDR2 FNYEAQ. This CDR3 contains 15 residues. V lost 8 bases and J lost 0, with 14 bases in between. The CDR3 protein is CASSPRYLSYNEQFF. CDR3 coding DNA: TGTGCCAGCTCACCCCGCTATCTCTCCTACAATGAGCAGTTCTTC.

This clonotype was counted a few times. The chain is built from TRBV7-8 and TRBJ2-7; 8 positions agree with TRBD2. J was trimmed by 6 bases and V by 3 bases; bases with no gene match: 19. CDR1 is SGHVS, CDR2 FQNEAQ, per germline. The CDR3 is 18 residues long. The CDR3 DNA is TGTGCCAGCAGCTTCATTACCCCATCCGGGAGGGCCGGAGTCGAGCAGTACTTC. This encodes CASSFITPSGRAGVEQYF.

This clonotype came up a few times. The V call is TRBV12-3 or TRBV12-4, the J call TRBJ1-2, with a tentative D call TRBD1 (6 bases). The germline V and J ends were trimmed by 4 bases and 1 base, with 7 bases remaining between them. The CDR3 runs to 13 residues. The CDR3 region is CASSYRVNYGYTF. CDR3 sequence (DNA): TGTGCCAGCAGTTACAGGGTTAACTATGGCTACACCTTC.

This clonotype occurred a few times. The chain links TRBV5-6 to TRBJ2-6; D may be TRBD2 (5 bases). Between the trimmed V and J ends, which lost 3 bases and 0 bases, there was a span of 25 bases. From germline, CDR1 is SGHDT and CDR2 YYEEEE. This CDR3 spans 21 amino acids. Here the CDR3 DNA reads TGTGCCAGCAGCTACCGAGGTGTCCTGAGCGGCGTAAGCTCTGGGGCCAACGTCCTGACTTTC. This translates into CASSYRGVLSGVSSGANVLTF.

The CDR3 DNA follows: TGTGCCAGCAGGAGGGACTCTGCTAACAATGAGCAGTTCTTC. It specifies CASRRDSANNEQFF. This chain links TRBV6-5 with TRBJ2-1; D is perhaps TRBD2 (6 bases). The CDR3 has 14 amino acids. V was trimmed by 6 bases and J by 5 bases, leaving 14 bases between them. Germline-derived CDR1 and CDR2 are MNHEY and SVGAGI.

This clonotype showed up just a few times. The rearrangement links TRBV2 to TRBJ1-2, with 8 bases identical to TRBD1. V trimming: 4 bases; J trimming: 10 bases; junction bases outside the gene matches: 11. Germline CDR1 reads SNHLY; CDR2 reads FYNNEI. The CDR3 length is 14 residues. CDR3 bases: TGTGCCAGCAGTGTGGGGACAGGTCATGGAGACTACACCTTC. Translation gives CASSVGTGHGDYTF.

This clonotype was observed a handful of times. CDR3 residues: CASSYSTGSETQYF. The CDR3 nucleotides are TGTGCCAGCAGTTACTCGACAGGGTCAGAGACCCAGTACTTC. The V and J genes are TRBV6-2 or TRBV6-3 and TRBJ2-5; 7 positions match TRBD1. Trimming cost V 0 bases and J 4 bases; bases outside gene matches: 2. Germline CDR1 reads MNHEY; CDR2 reads SVGEGT. This CDR3 comprises 14 residues.

The rearrangement links TRBV20-1 to TRBJ2-1; 11 positions match TRBD2. Trimming at V came to 1 base and at J to 4 bases, leaving 18 bases not matched to a gene. CDR1 is DFQATT, CDR2 SNEGSKA, per germline (reference sequence). The CDR3 runs to 20 residues. The CDR3 region is CSARAPSTSGTEGLYNEQFF. The CDR3, as DNA: TGCAGTGCTAGAGCCCCCTCGACTAGCGGGACCGAGGGCCTATACAATGAGCAGTTCTTC.

The sample holds a few counts of this clonotype. The chain links TRBV7-2 to TRBJ1-6, with 7 bases lining up with TRBD1. Germline CDR1 and CDR2: SGHTA and FQGNSA. Unmatched junction bases numbered 10, after V lost 2 bases and J lost 9 bases. The CDR3 has 16 residues. The DNA for the CDR3 is TGTGCCAGCAGCTTATCGGGCAGGGGGACTTTTTCACCCCTCCACTTT. Encoded protein: CASSLSGRGTFSPLHF.

This clonotype was seen repeatedly, ten times or more. The chain recombines TRBV10-3 with TRBJ2-5, with 9 bases matching TRBD1. Trimming at V came to 4 bases and at J to 5 bases, leaving 5 bases not matched to a gene. The CDR3 extends over 14 amino acids. Germline CDR1 ENHRY, CDR2 SYGVKD. The CDR3 region is CAISGTGGMETQYF. The CDR3 coding sequence is TGTGCCATCAGTGGTACAGGGGGCATGGAGACCCAGTACTTC.

V gene TRBV7-3 combines with J gene TRBJ1-2, with 10 positions matching TRBD1. There are 20 residues in the CDR3. V lost 0 bases, J lost 4 bases, and 17 bases stayed unmatched. Germline V gene lookup returns CDR1 SGHTA and CDR2 FQGTGA. Here the CDR3 reads CASSLTRPGTGASGSYGYTF. The CDR3 DNA follows: TGTGCCAGCAGCTTAACCCGGCCCGGGACAGGGGCCAGCGGGAGCTATGGCTACACCTTC.

This clonotype was seen a few times. The chain has TRBV4-2 and TRBJ2-7; the match to TRBD2 covers 13 bases. After removal of 4 bases from V and 2 bases from J, the junction contained 11 bases not matched to a gene. This CDR3 has 18 amino acids. Germline CDR1 LGHNA, CDR2 YNFKEQ. CDR3 nucleotide sequence: TGTGCCAGCAGCCGACTCCCTGGACTAGCGGGGGAGGCCTACGAGCAGTACTTC. It codes for CASSRLPGLAGEAYEQYF.

V is TRBV3-1 and J is TRBJ1-1; 9 nucleotides line up with TRBD1. CDR1 LGHDT and CDR2 YNNKEL come from the germline V gene (reference sequence). The CDR3 has 16 residues. V shed 4 bases, J shed 4 bases, and the junction held 10 bases outside the gene matches. This CDR3 is CASSPPDRGQATEAFF. In DNA, the CDR3 is TGTGCCAGCAGCCCGCCGGACAGGGGTCAGGCCACTGAAGCTTTCTTT.

CDR3 protein: CASSLARRYEQYF. The CDR3 region has the DNA TGTGCCAGCAGCTTAGCCAGGCGTTACGAGCAGTACTTC. V gene TRBV7-2 combines with J gene TRBJ2-7; D is unresolved. The CDR3 extends over 13 amino acids. V lost 0 bases and J 4 bases, leaving 7 bases between the germline ends. CDR1 and CDR2 from the germline V gene are SGHTA and FQGNSA.

The V call is TRBV20-1, the J call TRBJ2-1; TRBD2 matches at 9 bases. The germline V gene encodes CDR1 DFQATT and CDR2 SNEGSKA (reference sequence). Trimming took 0 bases from V and 0 from J; bases not matched to a gene: 9. The CDR3 has 18 amino acids. For the CDR3, the DNA is TGCAGTGCTAGAGATAGTAGCGGGGGCCGAAGCTCCTACAATGAGCAGTTCTTC. Amino acids: CSARDSSGGRSSYNEQFF.

This sequence joins TRBV19 and TRBJ2-1; D perhaps matches TRBD2 (5 bases). Per the germline V gene, CDR1 is LNHDA and CDR2 is SQIVND (reference sequence). The CDR3 totals 16 residues. V was pared by 5 bases and J by 2 bases, with 16 bases between. The CDR3 is CASSPYTRTPYNEQFF. The DNA of the CDR3 is TGTGCCAGTAGTCCCTATACTAGAACCCCCTACAATGAGCAGTTCTTC.

This rearrangement joins TRBV2 to TRBJ2-3; 14 positions match TRBD2. The CDR3 runs to 17 residues. CDR1 is SNHLY, CDR2 FYNNEI, per germline. V gave up 4 bases and J gave up 2 bases; unmatched junction bases: 5. CDR3 coding DNA: TGTGCCAGCAGTGGGACTAGCGGGGGGCCTTACACAGATACGCAGTATTTT. As protein: CASSGTSGGPYTDTQYF.

CDR3 nucleotides: TGTGCCACCAGTGATCCACAGGAGCCTCGCGGAAACACCATATATTTT. Residues: CATSDPQEPRGNTIYF. This chain joins TRBV24-1 and TRBJ1-3; tentative D call: TRBD1 (5 bases). The ends were cut back, 3 bases at V and 4 bases at J, with 15 bases in the middle. The CDR3 runs 16 residues. CDR1 and CDR2 from the germline V gene are KGHDR and SFDVKD.

This clonotype was counted a few times. V is TRBV5-1 and J is TRBJ2-5; 10 bases align to TRBD1. The J segment lost 5 bases and the V segment lost 4 bases, leaving 5 bases of the junction unmatched. The germline gives CDR1 SGHRS, CDR2 YFSETQ. The CDR3 runs to 14 residues. The CDR3 loop is CASSNGQGDETQYF. The CDR3 nucleotides are TGCGCCAGCAGCAACGGACAGGGGGATGAGACCCAGTACTTC.

This clonotype was seen many times. The chain recombines TRBV10-3 with TRBJ1-1; 8 nucleotides align to TRBD1. In germline, CDR1 is ENHRY, CDR2 SYGVKD. Trimming cost V 0 bases and J 12 bases; bases outside gene matches: 9. CDR3 size: 14 residues. The CDR3 nucleotides are TGTGCCATCAGTGAGTCGACCGGACAGGGTAGGACTTTCTTT. It specifies CAISESTGQGRTFF.